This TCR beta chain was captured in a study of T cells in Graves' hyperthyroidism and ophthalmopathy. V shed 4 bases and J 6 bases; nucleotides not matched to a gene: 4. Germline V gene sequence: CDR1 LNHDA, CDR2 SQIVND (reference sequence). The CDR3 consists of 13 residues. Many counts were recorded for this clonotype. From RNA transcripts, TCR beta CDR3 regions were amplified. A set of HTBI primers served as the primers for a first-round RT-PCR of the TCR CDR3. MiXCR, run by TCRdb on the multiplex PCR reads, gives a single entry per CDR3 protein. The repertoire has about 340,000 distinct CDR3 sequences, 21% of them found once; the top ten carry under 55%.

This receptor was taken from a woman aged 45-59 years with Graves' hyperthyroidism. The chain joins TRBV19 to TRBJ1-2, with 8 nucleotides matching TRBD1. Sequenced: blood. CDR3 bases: TGTGCCAGTAGTAGGACAGGGAGGGATGGCTACACCTTC. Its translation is CASSRTGRDGYTF. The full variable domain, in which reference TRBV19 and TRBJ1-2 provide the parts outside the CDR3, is DGGITQSPKYLFRKEGQNVTLSCEQNLNHDAMYWYRQDPGQGLRLIYYSQIVNDFQKGDIAEGYSVSREKKESFPLTVTSAQKNPTAFYLCASSRTGRDGYTFGSGTRLTVV.